A selection of T cell receptor beta chains follows, all from one sample in a study of T cells in narcolepsy. Sequenced by immunoSEQ multiplex PCR; TCRdb stores in-frame clones only, minus some. The sample lists fewer than 40,000 clones, 70% to 85% seen once, with roughly 2.5% in the top ten. The sequenced sample was memory (CD45RA-) CD4+ T cells from blood. The origin of the receptors is a human donor in good health. Both conserved end residues are part of each CDR3. The order of the fields is clone size, V gene, J gene, D gene, CDR3 DNA, CDR3 protein. D genes are given only for firm matches. Size is omitted from some rows. Given values are once, few, many or a class for expanded clones.

once,TRBV6-5,TRBJ1-2,NA,TGTGCCAGCAGCACCGAGGCTGTCGGCTACACCTTC,CASSTEAVGYTF
NA,TRBV6-1,TRBJ2-4,TRBD1,TGTGCCAGCAGTGAAGCGCCGAGAAGGGGGCTTGCCAAAAACATTCAGTACTTC,CASSEAPRRGLAKNIQYF
NA,TRBV27,TRBJ1-4,NA,TGTGCCAGCGGCTCTCTCGCAACTAATGAAAAACTGTCTTTT,CASGSLATNEKLSF
NA,TRBV7-8,TRBJ1-2,TRBD1,TGTGCCAGCAGTTCAGAAGGGGGACAGCCAGCCTATGGCTACACCTTC,CASSSEGGQPAYGYTF
NA,TRBV23-1,TRBJ1-2,NA,TGCGCCAGCACCCTCCTTGGGGTGGGCTATGGCTACACCTTC,CASTLLGVGYGYTF
NA,TRBV10-3,TRBJ1-4,NA,TGTGCCATCAGTAGGGCAGTGAATGAAAAACTGTTTTTT,CAISRAVNEKLFF
NA,TRBV7-7,TRBJ2-5,NA,TGTGCCAGCAGCCCAGGGGGGGCGCATCAAGAGACCCAGTACTTC,CASSPGGAHQETQYF
once,TRBV9,TRBJ1-2,NA,TGTGCCAGCTCAAAGGGCAGGGCTGGCTACACCTTC,CASSKGRAGYTF
NA,TRBV7-8,TRBJ1-2,NA,TGTGCCAGCAGCTTAGAAGGCAGTAGAGGGTATGGCTACACCTTC,CASSLEGSRGYGYTF
NA,TRBV5-4,TRBJ1-5,NA,TGTGCCAGCAGCTTAGGGCAGGGTCCCCAGCCCCAGCATTTT,CASSLGQGPQPQHF
NA,TRBV7-9,TRBJ2-1,NA,TGTGCCAGCAGCTTAGACGGGCATGAGCAGTTCTTC,CASSLDGHEQFF
NA,TRBV27,TRBJ2-1,NA,TGTGCCAGCAGTTTCAAGGGTTCGGGAGAGCAGTTCTTC,CASSFKGSGEQFF
NA,TRBV5-4,TRBJ2-1,NA,TGTGCCAGCAGCTTGGCCTCTAAAGGTGACGAGCAGTTCTTC,CASSLASKGDEQFF
NA,TRBV29-1,TRBJ1-6,NA,TGCAGCGCCGGGGACAATTCACCCCTCCACTTT,CSAGDNSPLHF
NA,TRBV19,TRBJ1-5,TRBD1,TGTGCCAGTAGAAACTCCTACAGGGGTCAAGGCAATCAGCCCCAGCATTTT,CASRNSYRGQGNQPQHF
NA,TRBV28,TRBJ1-2,NA,TGTGCCAGCAGTTTTGGACAGACTGAGGGAGGCTACACCTTC,CASSFGQTEGGYTF
NA,TRBV7-9,TRBJ1-4,NA,TGTGCCAGCAGTAGACTCCACGGCTATGAAAAACTGTTTTTT,CASSRLHGYEKLFF
NA,TRBV2,TRBJ2-6,NA,TGTGCCAGCTGCGACCCGTCCTCTGGGGCCAACGTCCTGACTTTC,CASCDPSSGANVLTF
NA,TRBV6-5,TRBJ1-6,NA,TGTGCCAGCAGTTACTCTCGGGGGGCCTCGAGATCACCCCTCCACTTT,CASSYSRGASRSPLHF
NA,TRBV15,TRBJ1-5,TRBD1,TGTGCCACCAGCAGAGATCAGGGGGCTCGGAGCAATCAGCCCCAGCATTTT,CATSRDQGARSNQPQHF
NA,TRBV9,TRBJ1-6,TRBD1,TGTGCCAGCAGCAGAGACACAGGGGGCGCGGGGGCACCCCTCCACTTT,CASSRDTGGAGAPLHF
NA,TRBV5-1,TRBJ2-5,NA,TGCGCCAGCAGGCTAGGGAACCAAGAGACCCAGTACTTC,CASRLGNQETQYF
NA,TRBV4-2,TRBJ2-3,NA,TGTGCCAGCAGCCAAGACCCTAAGAGCACAGATACGCAGTATTTT,CASSQDPKSTDTQYF
NA,TRBV6-6,TRBJ2-1,TRBD2,TGTGCCAGTTCGACTAGCCCTGCACTCTACAATGAGCAGTTCTTC,CASSTSPALYNEQFF
NA,TRBV2,TRBJ1-4,TRBD1,TGTGCCAGCAGTCCCCGGGACAGCTATGAAAAACTGTTTTTT,CASSPRDSYEKLFF
NA,TRBV20-1,TRBJ2-1,NA,TGCAGTGCTAGAGGGGGCAATGAGCAGTTCTTC,CSARGGNEQFF
NA,TRBV6-5,TRBJ1-2,NA,TGTGCCAGCAGCCAAAAACTGGTTTATGGCTACACCTTC,CASSQKLVYGYTF
NA,TRBV5-4,TRBJ1-1,TRBD1,TGTGCCAGCCGCTCCCCAGGGGGCACTGAAGCTTTCTTT,CASRSPGGTEAFF
NA,TRBV6-1,TRBJ1-2,NA,TGTGCCAGCAAACCGGCAACCTCGTATGGCTACACCTTC,CASKPATSYGYTF
NA,TRBV5-1,TRBJ2-3,NA,TGCGCCAGCAGCTTCACACAAGATACGCAGTATTTT,CASSFTQDTQYF
NA,TRBV6-1,TRBJ1-6,TRBD1,TGTGCCAGCAGTCCGGGACAGGGGGCCCCACCCCTCCACTTT,CASSPGQGAPPLHF
NA,TRBV19,TRBJ2-2,TRBD2,TGTGCCAGTTCTCAGGGTGGTAGCGGGGTTACCGGGGAGCTGTTTTTT,CASSQGGSGVTGELFF
few,TRBV19,TRBJ1-4,NA,TGTGCCAGTAGTAGACGGCGTGCAACTAATGAAAAACTGTTTTTT,CASSRRRATNEKLFF
NA,TRBV2,TRBJ1-1,NA,TGTGCCAGCAGTGTTACGGAGGAGGGCACTGAAGCTTTCTTT,CASSVTEEGTEAFF
NA,TRBV19,TRBJ1-5,TRBD1,TGTGCCACCTTGCCCGGGACAGGGGGCCGTCAGCCCCAGCATTTT,CATLPGTGGRQPQHF
few,TRBV23-1,TRBJ1-1,NA,TGCGCCAGCAGTGGATCGACGTGGTGGACTGAAGCTTTCTTT,CASSGSTWWTEAFF
NA,TRBV5-1,TRBJ2-3,TRBD2,TGCGCCAGCAGCTTGGGTGCGGGGGTCACAGATACGCAGTATTTT,CASSLGAGVTDTQYF
NA,TRBV9,TRBJ2-1,NA,TGTGCCAGCAGCAACCAGGGGTCCCGGGGATACAATGAGCAGTTCTTC,CASSNQGSRGYNEQFF
NA,TRBV4-2,TRBJ1-2,NA,TGTGCCAGCAGCCAGATTCGGGGAGCTAACTATGGCTACACCTTC,CASSQIRGANYGYTF
NA,TRBV7-6,TRBJ1-2,NA,TGTGCCAGCAGCACAAATCCACTCGGGTATGGCTACACCTTC,CASSTNPLGYGYTF
NA,TRBV5-6,TRBJ2-1,NA,TGTGCCAGCAGCTTGTATTCCTCCAAATGGGAGTTCTTC,CASSLYSSKWEFF
NA,TRBV5-1,TRBJ2-7,TRBD2,TGCGCCAGCAGTAGGGAGGGCTCTCCCGACGAGCAGTACTTC,CASSREGSPDEQYF
NA,TRBV6-1,TRBJ2-3,TRBD2,TGTGCCAGCAGTGAAATGTACGGCGGGAGGACCTCCCCATACCTCACAGATACGCAGTATTTT,CASSEMYGGRTSPYLTDTQYF
NA,TRBV5-4,TRBJ1-2,NA,TGTGCCAGCAGCTTGGATAACAGGGACTATGGCTACACCTTC,CASSLDNRDYGYTF
NA,TRBV4-1,TRBJ1-1,NA,TGCGCCAGCAGCTATACAGGGTACACTGAAGCTTTCTTT,CASSYTGYTEAFF
NA,TRBV2,TRBJ1-2,NA,TGTGCCAGCAGTGAAGCCCGCAGGGGATCTAATGGCTACACCTTC,CASSEARRGSNGYTF
NA,TRBV30,TRBJ1-5,NA,TGTGCCTGGGCCCTGGGGGGGCGGCCCGCAGGAGCCCAGCATTTT,CAWALGGRPAGAQHF
few,TRBV6-5,TRBJ2-1,TRBD2,TGTGCCAGCAGAGGGAGGGCAGCAAATGAGCAGTTCTTC,CASRGRAANEQFF
NA,TRBV2,TRBJ2-3,NA,TGTGCCAGCAGTCTCTCTCCGGGACTGGCGCAGTATTTT,CASSLSPGLAQYF
once,TRBV29-1,TRBJ2-1,NA,TGCAGCGTTGATTCGGGAAACAATGAGCAGTTCTTC,CSVDSGNNEQFF
few,TRBV6-1,TRBJ1-2,TRBD1,TGTGCCAGCACCCAAACTCGACAGGGGGACTATGGCTACACCTTC,CASTQTRQGDYGYTF
NA,TRBV11-2,TRBJ2-5,NA,TGTGCCAGCAACCCCCGGGGATCCAGCGGAGAGACCCAGTACTTC,CASNPRGSSGETQYF
NA,TRBV6-6,TRBJ2-5,NA,TGTGCCAGCAGTTACGAAGAGACCCAGTACTTC,CASSYEETQYF
NA,TRBV9,TRBJ1-4,NA,TGTGCCAGCAGCGTAGGAGCCCAGGGGAGGGGTGAAAAACTGTTTTTT,CASSVGAQGRGEKLFF
NA,TRBV7-9,TRBJ1-1,NA,TGTGCCAGCAGCTTGGGGCAGGGAGCTTTCTTT,CASSLGQGAFF
NA,TRBV19,TRBJ1-1,NA,TGTGCCAGTAGTACCTACGATCTCAGGGGCACTGAAGCTTTCTTT,CASSTYDLRGTEAFF
NA,TRBV6-1,TRBJ1-2,NA,TGTGCCAGCAGTTTATTGAGGGATAACTATGGCTACACCTTC,CASSLLRDNYGYTF
NA,TRBV6-1,TRBJ2-2,TRBD1,TGTGCCAGCAGTGCCCCCGGGACAGGGGACACCGGGGAGCTGTTTTTT,CASSAPGTGDTGELFF
NA,TRBV15,TRBJ1-5,TRBD1,TGTGCCACCAGTTGGGACAGGGTCGAAACTCAGCCCCAGCATTTT,CATSWDRVETQPQHF
NA,TRBV23-1,TRBJ2-1,NA,TGCGCCAGCAGTCATGGACTACACCTTTACAATGAGCAGTTCTTC,CASSHGLHLYNEQFF